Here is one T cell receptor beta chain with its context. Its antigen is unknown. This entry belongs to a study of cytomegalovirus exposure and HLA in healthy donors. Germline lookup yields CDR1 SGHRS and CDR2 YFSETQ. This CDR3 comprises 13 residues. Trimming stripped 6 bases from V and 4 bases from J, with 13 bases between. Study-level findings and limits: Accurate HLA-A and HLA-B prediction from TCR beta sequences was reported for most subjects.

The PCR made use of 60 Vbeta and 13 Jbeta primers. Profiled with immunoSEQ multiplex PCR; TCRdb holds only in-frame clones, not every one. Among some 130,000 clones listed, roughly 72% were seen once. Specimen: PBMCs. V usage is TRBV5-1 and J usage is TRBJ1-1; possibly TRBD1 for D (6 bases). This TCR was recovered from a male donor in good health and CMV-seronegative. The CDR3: CASNEGGGTEAFF. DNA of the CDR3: TGCGCCAGCAACGAGGGGGGGGGCACTGAAGCTTTCTTT. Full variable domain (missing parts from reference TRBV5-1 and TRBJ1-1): KAGVTQTPRYLIKTRGQQVTLSCSPISGHRSVSWYQQTPGQGLQFLFEYFSETQRNKGNFPGRFSGRQFSNSRSEMNVSTLELGDSALYLCASNEGGGTEAFFGQGTRLTVV.